This paragraph reports one T cell receptor (beta chain). Its antigen is currently unknown. These data belong to a study of T cells in localized non-small cell lung cancer. Germline loops: CDR1 SGDLS, CDR2 YYNGEE. The CDR3 has 17 amino acids. The germline V and J ends were trimmed by 2 bases and 4 bases, with 18 bases remaining between them. Regarding the study as a whole: Those with higher blood T cell density had longer overall survival. Uninvolved adjacent lung showed higher T cell clonality than tumor.

TCRdb's table, derived via immunoSEQ multiplex PCR, lists solely in-frame clones and lacks some. The sample has around 54,000 clones, around 86% seen once. The chain has TRBV9 and TRBJ2-2; D possibly uses TRBD1 or TRBD2 (6 bases each). This receptor was taken from a male donor older than 55 with stage III squamous cell lung carcinoma. Here the sequenced sample was peripheral blood, taken before any cancer treatment. The CDR3 spells CASSVSYGGQGTGELFF. The CDR3 DNA follows: TGTGCCAGCAGCGTCTCATACGGGGGCCAGGGCACCGGGGAGCTGTTTTTT. Based on the CDR3 plus reference TRBV9 and TRBJ2-2, the full variable domain is DSGVTQTPKHLITATGQRVTLRCSPRSGDLSVYWYQQSLDQGLQFLIQYYNGEERAKGNILERFSAQQFPDLHSELNLSSLELGDSALYFCASSVSYGGQGTGELFFGEGSRLTVL.